One and the same sample provided the 29 T cell receptor beta chains below, sequenced in a study of tumour-infiltrating T cells in Burkitt lymphoma. Here immunoSEQ multiplex PCR was the method, and the copy in TCRdb shows in-frame clones only, minus some. The sample contains thousands of clones, more than 65% of which appear only once. Sequenced: tumor tissue. The receptors shown here come from a human donor with diffuse large B-cell lymphoma.

The rearrangement joins TRBV4-3 to TRBJ1-1; a possible D gene is TRBD1 (6 bases). The germline CDR1 and CDR2 sequences are LGHNA and YSLEER. V lost 0 bases and J 10 bases, leaving 15 bases between the germline ends. CDR3 length: 14 amino acids. The CDR3 reads CASSQDSGGTSAFF. DNA for the CDR3: TGCGCCAGCAGCCAAGATAGTGGGGGCACGTCAGCTTTCTTT.

The V gene is TRBV5-4, the J gene TRBJ1-1; the D gene is possibly TRBD1 (6 bases). The germline V and J ends were trimmed by 4 bases and 4 bases, with 17 bases remaining between them. The germline V gene has CDR1 SGHNT and CDR2 YYREEE (reference sequence). CDR3 length equals 15 residues. The CDR3 DNA sequence: TGTGCCAGCAGCCCCGAGGGGGGGGGCGTCACTGAAGCTTTCTTT. Encoded protein: CASSPEGGGVTEAFF.

V gene TRBV19 combines with J gene TRBJ1-5, with a weak D call TRBD1 (5 bases). The CDR3 is 12 amino acids. CDR1 LNHDA and CDR2 SQIVND come from the germline V gene (reference sequence). Between the trimmed V and J ends, which lost 6 bases and 4 bases, there was a span of 7 bases. For the CDR3, the DNA is TGTGCCAGTAGCCGGACAAATCAGCCCCAGCATTTT. Encoded protein: CASSRTNQPQHF. The variable domain in full, completed from reference TRBV19 and TRBJ1-5, reads DGGITQSPKYLFRKEGQNVTLSCEQNLNHDAMYWYRQDPGQGLRLIYYSQIVNDFQKGDIAEGYSVSREKKESFPLTVTSAQKNPTAFYLCASSRTNQPQHFGDGTRLSIL.

The V call is TRBV5-6, the J call TRBJ1-5; D is perhaps TRBD1 (6 bases). Germline loops: CDR1 SGHDT, CDR2 YYEEEE. V lost 4 bases and J lost 5, with 10 bases in between. The CDR3 consists of 13 residues. Here the CDR3 reads CASSQRTDQPQHF. The CDR3 DNA sequence: TGTGCCAGCAGCCAACGGACAGATCAGCCCCAGCATTTT.

This chain uses TRBV5-1 with TRBJ1-6, with a tentative D call TRBD1 (5 bases). Between the trimmed V and J ends, which lost 4 bases and 3 bases, there was a span of 14 bases. The CDR3 contains 16 residues. Germline V lookup: CDR1 SGHRS, CDR2 YFSETQ. DNA of the CDR3: TGCGCCAGCAGCCCCGGGACGGCTGACTATAATTCACCCCTCCACTTT. It translates to CASSPGTADYNSPLHF.

The chain couples TRBV7-2 to TRBJ1-1; D is uncertain. V gave up 1 base and J gave up 4 bases, with 7 bases separating them. Germline V gene lookup returns CDR1 SGHTA and CDR2 FQGNSA. This CDR3 spans 13 amino acids. The CDR3 sequence: CASSLEVITEAFF. CDR3 DNA: TGTGCCAGCAGCTTAGAGGTCATCACTGAAGCTTTCTTT.

The chain employs TRBV27 and TRBJ1-1, with D possibly matching TRBD1 (5 bases). Germline values: CDR1 MNHEY, CDR2 SMNVEV (reference sequence). CDR3 length: 13 amino acids. With 2 bases removed from V and 3 bases from J, the gap between germline ends came to 7 bases. The CDR3, as DNA: TGTGCCAGCAGTTTAAGGGGAGACACTGAAGCTTTCTTT. Its translation: CASSLRGDTEAFF.

The V call is TRBV6-6, the J call TRBJ1-1; the D gene is possibly TRBD1 (6 bases). V was pared by 10 bases and J by 5 bases, with 20 bases between. The germline V gene has CDR1 MNHNY and CDR2 SVGAGI (reference sequence). The CDR3 contains 14 residues. This CDR3 reads CATSVRGARTEAFF. The CDR3 DNA sequence: TGTGCCACCTCCGTAAGGGGGGCGAGGACTGAAGCTTTCTTT.

The chain joins TRBV9 to TRBJ2-7; TRBD2 matches 10 bases. Germline loops: CDR1 SGDLS, CDR2 YYNGEE. J lost 5 bases, V lost 1 base, and 6 bases had no gene match. There are 15 residues in the CDR3. Here the CDR3 DNA reads TGTGCCAGCAGCGTATCGTCTAGCGGGGGAAACGAGCAGTACTTC. Protein product: CASSVSSSGGNEQYF.

This chain uses TRBV19 with TRBJ1-1; 8 nucleotides line up with TRBD1. The CDR3 runs to 14 residues. The junction had 7 bases not matched to a gene; V was cut back by 6 bases and J by 4 bases. Per germline, CDR1 LNHDA and CDR2 SQIVND (reference sequence). The CDR3 sequence is CASSGQGGVTEAFF. The CDR3 coding sequence is TGTGCCAGTAGCGGACAGGGAGGGGTCACTGAAGCTTTCTTT.

The chain joins TRBV5-5 to TRBJ2-1, with 8 bases identical to TRBD1. Germline V gene lookup returns CDR1 SGHKS and CDR2 YYEKEE (reference sequence). With 0 bases clipped from V and 4 bases from J, the junction kept 6 bases outside the gene matches. The CDR3 has 16 amino acids. This CDR3 is CASSLEGQVHYNEQFF. The CDR3 DNA reads as TGTGCCAGCAGCTTGGAGGGACAGGTACATTACAATGAGCAGTTCTTC.

The J gene is TRBJ1-1, the V gene TRBV15; no reliable D call. This CDR3 is built from 14 residues. CDR1 and CDR2 (germline): LNHNV, YYDKDF (reference sequence). V lost 0 bases to trimming and J lost 6 bases, with 11 bases between them. The CDR3 sequence is CATSRDVPAPEAFF. The CDR3 DNA reads TGTGCCACCAGCAGAGACGTGCCTGCCCCTGAAGCTTTCTTT.

The chain has TRBV9 and TRBJ1-3, with unresolved D. CDR3 size: 16 residues. The germline gives CDR1 SGDLS, CDR2 YYNGEE. Between the trimmed V and J ends, which lost 0 bases and 0 bases, there was a span of 10 bases. The CDR3 DNA sequence: TGTGCCAGCAGCGTAGACCAGCCAGACTCTGGAAACACCATATATTTT. It encodes CASSVDQPDSGNTIYF.

The genes are TRBV7-2 and TRBJ1-5; perhaps TRBD1 as D (6 bases). In germline, CDR1 is SGHTA, CDR2 FQGNSA. V lost 2 bases to trimming and J lost 5 bases, with 10 bases between them. The length of the CDR3 is 14 residues. The CDR3 nucleotides are TGTGCCAGCAGCTTAACAGGGTCGGATCAGCCCCAGCATTTT. It yields the protein CASSLTGSDQPQHF.

The chain is built from TRBV6-1 and TRBJ1-1; TRBD1 is a possible D gene (6 bases). The V and J ends lost 5 bases and 3 bases respectively, with 10 bases between them. The germline V gene encodes CDR1 MNHNS and CDR2 SASEGT. This CDR3 has 13 residues. CDR3 coding DNA: TGTGCCAGCAGTTCTACAGGGTACACTGAAGCTTTCTTT. This translates into CASSSTGYTEAFF.

This clone was observed a few times. This chain joins TRBV7-9 and TRBJ1-6; TRBD1 might be the D (6 bases). The CDR3 totals 14 residues. The germline V gene encodes CDR1 SEHNR and CDR2 FQNEAQ (reference sequence). Trimming took off 4 bases at V and 10 bases at J, with 14 bases between the two ends. CDR3 sequence: CASSSQGGGSPLHF. The CDR3, as DNA: TGTGCCAGCAGCTCCCAGGGAGGGGGGTCACCCCTCCACTTT.

The table lists this clone with a count of one. The genes are TRBV6-5 and TRBJ2-7; TRBD2 is a possible D gene (5 bases). This CDR3 comprises 15 residues. Germline assignment: CDR1 MNHEY and CDR2 SVGAGI. V lost 5 bases to trimming and J lost 1 base, with 15 bases between them. CDR3 in DNA: TGTGCCAGCAGTACATACGTTCGAGGGTCCTACGAGCAGTACTTC. It translates to CASSTYVRGSYEQYF.

By proportion, this clone is large. The chain is built from TRBV13 and TRBJ2-4; no clear D gene. Trimming removed 4 bases at V and 2 bases at J, with 9 bases between. Germline CDR1 PRHDT, CDR2 FYEKMQ (reference sequence). The CDR3 spans 14 residues. The CDR3 protein is CASSSTLSKNIQYF. The CDR3 DNA sequence: TGTGCCAGCAGCTCCACCCTGTCCAAAAACATTCAGTACTTC.

The chain joins TRBV6-1 to TRBJ2-7; D not certain. The CDR3 has 13 residues. V was trimmed by 2 bases and J by 2 bases, leaving 7 bases between them. CDR1 is MNHNS, CDR2 SASEGT, per germline. CDR3 region: CASSETPAYEQYF. CDR3 bases: TGTGCCAGCAGTGAAACCCCGGCCTACGAGCAGTACTTC.

The genes are TRBV19 and TRBJ2-5, with 7 nucleotides matching TRBD1. Germline values: CDR1 LNHDA, CDR2 SQIVND (reference sequence). CDR3 size: 15 residues. The ends lost 6 bases at V and 2 bases at J; junction bases unmatched: 9. The CDR3 DNA is TGTGCCAGTAGCAAAGGAAGGGGACAGCAAGAGACCCAGTACTTC. Translating gives CASSKGRGQQETQYF. Full variable domain (missing parts from reference TRBV19 and TRBJ2-5): DGGITQSPKYLFRKEGQNVTLSCEQNLNHDAMYWYRQDPGQGLRLIYYSQIVNDFQKGDIAEGYSVSREKKESFPLTVTSAQKNPTAFYLCASSKGRGQQETQYFGPGTRLLVL.

This clone appeared a single time. This sequence joins TRBV9 and TRBJ1-2; the match to TRBD1 covers 11 bases. CDR1 and CDR2 (germline): SGDLS, YYNGEE. The J segment lost 6 bases and the V segment lost 4 bases, leaving 8 bases of the junction unmatched. The CDR3 contains 15 residues. The CDR3 spells CASSPWTGGADGYTF. CDR3 DNA sequence: TGTGCCAGCAGCCCTTGGACAGGGGGCGCAGATGGCTACACCTTC.

The chain couples TRBV5-4 to TRBJ1-1; D perhaps matches TRBD1 (5 bases). V was clipped by 4 bases and J by 1 base, with 14 bases between them. The CDR3 runs to 15 residues. From germline, CDR1 is SGHNT and CDR2 YYREEE (reference sequence). The CDR3 sequence: CASSPRGLPNTEAFF. CDR3 coding DNA: TGTGCCAGCAGCCCCCGGGGCTTACCGAACACTGAAGCTTTCTTT.

The chain carries TRBV19 and TRBJ2-6, with a weak D call TRBD2 (6 bases). The V and J ends lost 5 bases and 2 bases respectively, with 7 bases between them. The CDR3 runs to 14 residues. Germline CDR1 reads LNHDA; CDR2 reads SQIVND (reference sequence). The CDR3 reads CASSWGAGANVLTF. DNA of the CDR3: TGTGCCAGTAGTTGGGGGGCTGGGGCCAACGTCCTGACTTTC.

V gene TRBV5-1 combines with J gene TRBJ2-2; TRBD2 aligns across 7 bases. V trimming: 0 bases; J trimming: 3 bases; junction bases outside the gene matches: 8. There are 17 residues in the CDR3. Germline V gives CDR1 SGHRS, CDR2 YFSETQ. Written as DNA, the CDR3 is TGCGCCAGCAGCTTGGCGGTGGGAGGGGCCGACACCGGGGAGCTGTTTTTT. It encodes CASSLAVGGADTGELFF.

The rearrangement joins TRBV4-3 to TRBJ2-2; 16 bases are shared with TRBD2. CDR3 length: 19 amino acids. V shed 3 bases, J shed 5 bases, and the junction held 9 bases outside the gene matches. Germline V gives CDR1 LGHNA, CDR2 YSLEER. This chain's CDR3 is CASSQATGTSGGVTGELFF. Here the CDR3 DNA reads TGCGCCAGCAGCCAGGCAACCGGGACTAGCGGGGGGGTAACCGGGGAGCTGTTTTTT.

The CDR3 coding sequence is TGCGCCAGCAGCCAAAGTATGGCAGGGTTCAACGAGCAGTACTTC. This gives the protein CASSQSMAGFNEQYF. This chain connects TRBV4-1 to TRBJ2-7, with D possibly matching TRBD1 (5 bases). This CDR3 region has 15 residues. The ends were cut back, 2 bases at V and 5 bases at J, with 16 bases in the middle. Germline CDR1 MGHRA, CDR2 YSYEKL.

This clone has only one observation. The chain couples TRBV6-1 to TRBJ1-5; D gene uncertain. CDR1 is MNHNS and CDR2 is SASEGT in the germline V gene. CDR3 length: 15 residues. The V and J ends lost 7 bases and 3 bases respectively, with 16 bases between them. The CDR3 protein is CASTVGSNLNQPQHF. CDR3 coding DNA: TGTGCCAGCACCGTGGGGTCGAACCTCAATCAGCCCCAGCATTTT.

The chain couples TRBV7-9 to TRBJ2-5; tentative D call: TRBD1 (6 bases). This CDR3 spans 15 amino acids. V gave up 3 bases and J gave up 5 bases, with 16 bases separating them. The germline CDR1 and CDR2 sequences are SEHNR and FQNEAQ (reference sequence). CDR3 bases: TGTGCCAGCAGCTTTCAGCGAGGGGGTGGTGAGACCCAGTACTTC. Amino acid sequence: CASSFQRGGGETQYF.

This clone has only one observation. This chain links TRBV5-1 with TRBJ2-6; D not certain. The CDR3 covers 17 residues. V was cut by 2 bases and J by 0 bases, with 12 bases left in between. Germline lookup yields CDR1 SGHRS and CDR2 YFSETQ. CDR3 region: CASSFTLLDSGANVLTF. The DNA for the CDR3 is TGCGCCAGCAGCTTTACCCTATTGGACTCTGGGGCCAACGTCCTGACTTTC.